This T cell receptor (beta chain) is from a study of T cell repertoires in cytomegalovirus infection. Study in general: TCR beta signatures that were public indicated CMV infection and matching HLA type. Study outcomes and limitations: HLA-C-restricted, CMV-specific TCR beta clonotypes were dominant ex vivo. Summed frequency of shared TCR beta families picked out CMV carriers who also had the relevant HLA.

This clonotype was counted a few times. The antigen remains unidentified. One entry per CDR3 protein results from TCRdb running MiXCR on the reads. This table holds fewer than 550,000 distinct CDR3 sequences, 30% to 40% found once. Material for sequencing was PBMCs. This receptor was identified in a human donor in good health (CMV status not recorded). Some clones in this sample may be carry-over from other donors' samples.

The CDR3 coding sequence is TGCGCCAGCAACGGGGGGCCCCCCGGGGAGCTGTTTTTT. It encodes CASNGGPPGELFF. V gene TRBV5-1 combines with J gene TRBJ2-2, with D perhaps matching TRBD2 (7 bases). Trimming shortened V by 6 bases and J by 6 bases, and 12 bases separated the two germline ends. Germline V gives CDR1 SGHRS, CDR2 YFSETQ. The CDR3 loop spans 13 amino acids.